The clone carrying this T cell receptor (beta chain) was seen once. Its antigen is undetermined. Produced via immunoSEQ multiplex PCR; TCRdb's table is partial and in-frame only. The sample has about 2.5 million clones; 92% are singletons. CD45RA+ naive and CD45RA-negative memory subsets were separated from CD4+ cells. The data were obtained in a study of shared clonotypes between healthy human individuals. About the research overall: Ranging from 18 to 49 in age, donors were a couple of women and three men. CD4 naive and CD4 memory each took three plates per donor, while CD8 naive took two and CD8 memory one. Study-wide points: Memory subsets generally showed smaller estimated richness than naive subsets did.

CDR1 and CDR2 from the germline V gene are MGHDK and SYGVNS. Trimming cost V 10 bases and J 7 bases; bases outside gene matches: 18. The CDR3 is 16 amino acids. This receptor was taken from a man aged 18 to 30 in good health. Some clones in this sample may be carry-over from other donors' samples. The sequenced sample was naive CD4+ T cells from PBMCs. Subset here: CD45RA+ positively selected. The chain links TRBV25-1 to TRBJ2-1, with TRBD2 matching 8 bases. CDR3 loop: CAIRNNPSGSVNEQFF. The CDR3, as DNA: TGTGCCATACGAAACAATCCGAGCGGGAGCGTGAATGAGCAGTTCTTC.